This T cell receptor (beta chain) was found in a study of blood T cell repertoires in COVID-19. Study in general: COVID-19 samples, acute and convalescent, were from the United States, Italy and Spain. PBMCs, B-cell-depleted T cells, or T cells provided the cDNA or gDNA that made up the material.

Original processing methods: Reference gene primer amplification yielded estimated nucleated cell counts. Measured with immunoSEQ multiplex PCR; TCRdb has only the in-frame clones, and not every one. That table furnishes V, J and clone size, whereas the DNA furnished D and trimming. The sample consists of tens of thousands of clones, approximately 85% of them appearing once. V shed 6 bases, J shed 2 bases, and the junction held 6 bases outside the gene matches. The length of the CDR3 is 15 residues. CDR1 is SNHLY and CDR2 is FYNNEI in the germline V gene. This sequence was found in a man aged 45-65 years with acute or convalescent COVID-19. The chain joins TRBV2 to TRBJ2-5; 10 nucleotides agree with TRBD1. Sequenced material: peripheral blood. In nucleotides, the CDR3 is TGTGCCAGCAGCTGGGGACAGGGGTATCAAGAGACCCAGTACTTC. Protein: CASSWGQGYQETQYF.